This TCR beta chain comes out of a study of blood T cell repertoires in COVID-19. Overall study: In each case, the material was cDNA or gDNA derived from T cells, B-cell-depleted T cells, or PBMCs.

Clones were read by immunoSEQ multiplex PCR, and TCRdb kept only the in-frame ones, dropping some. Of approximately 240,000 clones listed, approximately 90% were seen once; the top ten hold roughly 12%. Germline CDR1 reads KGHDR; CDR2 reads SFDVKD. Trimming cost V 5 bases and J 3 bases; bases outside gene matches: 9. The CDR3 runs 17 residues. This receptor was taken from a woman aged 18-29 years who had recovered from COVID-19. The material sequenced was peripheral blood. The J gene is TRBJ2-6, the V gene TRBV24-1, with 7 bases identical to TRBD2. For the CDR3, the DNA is TGTGCCACCAGTGCAGTGGGGGAGGGCCTTGGGGCCAACGTCCTGACTTTC. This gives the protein CATSAVGEGLGANVLTF.